This T cell receptor beta chain is from a study of shared clonotypes between healthy human individuals. Generated by immunoSEQ multiplex PCR, the TCRdb table keeps only in-frame clones and is missing some. Of just under 350,000 clones listed, around 79% were seen once; the top ten hold under 11%. Study observations and caveats: Generation probabilities were higher for clonotypes shared across all four sorted-subset donors than for unshared ones. What rarefaction showed was incomplete sorted-subset sequencing despite large depth.

The donors, healthy adults who were HIV-negative, had experienced no recent acute infections or vaccinations. Naive CD4+ cells were CD45RA-selected; the remaining cells were memory. With respect to this clone: Its antigen is not known.

Sequencing was done on a sample of memory CD4+ T cells sorted from blood. The subset here: CD45RA-negative fraction. This TCR was recovered from a man aged 30 to 45 in good health.

The DNA for the CDR3 is TGTGCCAGCAGCGCATATGCCGGGAGCTACGAGCAGTACTTC. Protein sequence: CASSAYAGSYEQYF. This chain links TRBV7-2 with TRBJ2-7; the D gene is possibly TRBD2 (6 bases). This CDR3 region has 14 residues. The V gene lost 5 bases and the J gene lost 3 bases, with 14 bases spanning the gap. From germline, CDR1 is SGHTA and CDR2 FQGNSA.